These T cell receptor beta chains were read from a single sample in a study of blood T cell repertoires in COVID-19. The table came from immunoSEQ multiplex PCR; TCRdb's copy has only in-frame clones and leaves some out. The sample consists of about 270,000 clones, 70% to 90% of them appearing once. Sequencing input: peripheral blood. These receptors were obtained from a woman in her twenties or thirties with COVID-19, enrolled during active disease. Each CDR3 is given with its conserved first and last residue. Fields, in order: J gene, V gene, clone size, D gene, CDR3 DNA, CDR3 protein. A D gene is named only where the DNA matches it firmly. Clone size is given for some rows only: seen once, a few or many times, or a class if the clone is expanded.

J: TRBJ2-1; V: TRBV18; size: .; D: .; DNA: TGTGCCAGCTCCCCACAGACAGGCTACAATGAGCAGTTCTTC; CDR3: CASSPQTGYNEQFF
J: TRBJ2-2; V: TRBV7-9; size: .; D: TRBD2; DNA: TGTGCCAGCAGCACCGGGGGGGGTTACACCGGGGAGCTGTTTTTT; CDR3: CASSTGGGYTGELFF
J: TRBJ1-1; V: TRBV4-1; size: .; D: .; DNA: TGCGCCAGCAGCCCTCCGTCGCGAAGGAACACTGAAGCTTTCTTT; CDR3: CASSPPSRRNTEAFF
J: TRBJ1-1; V: TRBV5-1; size: few; D: TRBD1; DNA: TGCGCCAGCAGCCTGGACAGGGGAACTGAAGCTTTCTTT; CDR3: CASSLDRGTEAFF
J: TRBJ1-5; V: TRBV18; size: .; D: .; DNA: TGTGCCAGCTCCCGCCTGACACACTCGCGGGATCAGCCCCAGCATTTT; CDR3: CASSRLTHSRDQPQHF
J: TRBJ2-1; V: TRBV28; size: .; D: .; DNA: TGTGCCAGCAGTTCACCAAGGACTTATTACAATGAGCAGTTCTTC; CDR3: CASSSPRTYYNEQFF
J: TRBJ2-2; V: TRBV6-5; size: once; D: .; DNA: TGTGCCAGCAGGAGCCGGGTCGCCGGCACCGGGGAGCTGTTTTTT; CDR3: CASRSRVAGTGELFF
J: TRBJ2-7; V: TRBV4-1; size: .; D: TRBD1; DNA: TGCGCCAGCAGCCAAGGGGGACAGGGGGTTTACTACGAGCAGTACTTC; CDR3: CASSQGGQGVYYEQYF
J: TRBJ2-2; V: TRBV27; size: .; D: TRBD2; DNA: TGTGCCAGCAGTTTCAGGCTAGCGGGGGCCGGGGAGCTGTTTTTT; CDR3: CASSFRLAGAGELFF
J: TRBJ2-7; V: TRBV11-2; size: few; D: TRBD1; DNA: TGTGCCAGCAGGATACAGGGGGCTAGCGAGCAGTACTTC; CDR3: CASRIQGASEQYF
J: TRBJ2-5; V: TRBV2; size: once; D: TRBD1; DNA: TGTGCCAGCAGTCAGACCCAGACAGGGGCAGAGACCCAGTACTTC; CDR3: CASSQTQTGAETQYF
J: TRBJ2-3; V: TRBV10-3; size: .; D: .; DNA: TGTGCCATCAGTGATACAGGACACACAGATACGCAGTATTTT; CDR3: CAISDTGHTDTQYF
J: TRBJ2-1; V: TRBV20-1; size: .; D: TRBD1; DNA: TGCAGTGCTAGTCGAACAGGGGGGTACAATGAGCAGTTCTTC; CDR3: CSASRTGGYNEQFF
J: TRBJ1-2; V: TRBV29-1; size: .; D: .; DNA: TGCAGCGTAAACAGACCTGGCTTAGTAAATGGCTACACCTTC; CDR3: CSVNRPGLVNGYTF
J: TRBJ2-7; V: TRBV30; size: .; D: .; DNA: TGTGCCTGGGGCGACAGCCGCTACGAGCAGTACTTC; CDR3: CAWGDSRYEQYF
J: TRBJ2-5; V: TRBV4-2; size: .; D: TRBD2; DNA: TGTGCCAGCAGCGTACCGGGGGGCCAAGAGACCCAGTACTTC; CDR3: CASSVPGGQETQYF
J: TRBJ2-7; V: TRBV30; size: .; D: .; DNA: TGTGCCTGGAGTCCTTGGCAGGGGGGATACGAGCAGTACTTC; CDR3: CAWSPWQGGYEQYF
J: TRBJ2-6; V: TRBV7-9; size: .; D: .; DNA: TGTGCCAGCAGCTCCCCCACAGGGTTCTCTGGGGCCAACGTCCTGACTTTC; CDR3: CASSSPTGFSGANVLTF
J: TRBJ2-7; V: TRBV6-6; size: .; D: TRBD2; DNA: TGTGCCAGCAGGGGGACTAGCGTGTACGAGCAGTACTTC; CDR3: CASRGTSVYEQYF